This T cell receptor (beta chain) was sequenced for a study of Ad26.COV2.S vaccination and SARS-CoV-2 variants. On the study more broadly: Donor was one of the participants in the Ad26.COV2.S arm of the COV1001 trial.

Treatment given: approximately 18 received Ad26.COV2.S at low or high dose, single or two shots; about 5 received placebo; per-sample allocation not given. Sampling occurred on day 63 after the first vaccine or placebo injection. In regard to this clone: Its antigen is undetermined.

Broader study findings: Reports say spike-specific CD8+ and CD4+ T cell responses covered substantial breadth after vaccination. Compared with placebo recipients, vaccine recipients had higher spike-specific TCR breadth.

Measured with immunoSEQ multiplex PCR; TCRdb has only the in-frame clones, and not every one. The data contain 300,000 to 400,000 clones, 87% of them singletons. This receptor was taken from a person aged 18-65 years who received the Ad26.COV2.S COVID-19 vaccine or a placebo. Sample: peripheral blood, taken in a trial of Ad26.COV2.S vaccine versus placebo.

In nucleotides, the CDR3 is TGTGCCAGTAGGCCGGGACAGGACTACGAGCAGTACTTC. Its protein is CASRPGQDYEQYF. The rearrangement joins TRBV19 to TRBJ2-7; the match to TRBD1 covers 8 bases. CDR3 length: 13 amino acids. V lost 6 bases and J lost 3; bases outside the gene matches: 4. Germline-derived CDR1 and CDR2 are LNHDA and SQIVND (reference sequence).